The following is a TCR beta chain sequence with its context. This clonotype was seen a handful of times. What this receptor recognizes is not known. No clone much larger than this one lies a single base away; base qualities are absent. This sample is part of a study of identical twins (dated by TCRdb to about 2016). General notes on the study: TCR alpha and beta repertoires from monozygotic twins, unrelated adults of various ages and cord blood were deep-sequenced to test whether fetal clonotypes persist. To rule out contamination, replicate twin experiments were performed at different times with different library preparation protocols.

The cysteine opens and the phenylalanine closes a CDR3 of 15 amino acids. Only the CDR3 region is kept as DNA, spanning 45 bases read in frame from base 1. At the junction V is shortened by 3 bases and J by 5 bases, with 14 bases in between. In the germline V gene (reference sequence), CDR1 corresponds to LNHDA and CDR2 to SQIVND. Receptor amplification or capture employed 5' RACE. Reads for this sample came from an Illumina HiSeq 2000. Template switching added a universal primer binding site, and the final cDNA carried a unique molecular identifier that allowed TCR cDNA molecules to be counted accurately. Specific primers in the conserved constant-segment region were used to synthesize first-strand cDNA for the TCR alpha and beta chains. To control for contamination, every cDNA library was double barcoded, receiving both a SMART-Mk sample barcode and Illumina barcodes. TruSeq adapter sequences and Illumina sample barcodes were added in two successive PCR steps. The Illumina HiSeq platform was used with custom primers to sequence TCR alpha and beta cDNA libraries. In the authors' own workflow: Unique molecular identifiers were extracted from raw reads with MiGEC, and CDR3 positions were determined with MiXCR. Recombination models were inferred per individual with the repgenHMM and IGoR tools using an EM algorithm. Shared clonotypes were analyzed with the tcR package in R, and sharing was normalized by the product of cloneset sizes. To study raw recombination free of thymic and clonal selection effects, out-of-frame nonproductive sequences were analyzed. TCRdb reprocessed the public reads (quality trimming at Q25 with fastp, clone calling with MiXCR) and kept in-frame beta chains. Each entry is one CDR3 protein sequence, shown with its most common DNA and genes. Clone size and V and J calls follow TCRdb, not the original study. The sample table records hundreds of thousands of distinct CDR3 sequences; more than 6.5% of these occur just once. Approximately 2% of the sample comes from the top ten.

Overall results and qualifications from the work: Because the same donors could not be followed over many years, the conclusions relied on cross-sectional statistical analysis. Compared with coincidental sharing between unrelated individuals, out-of-frame TCR alpha sequences shared between twins had an excess of sequences with low generation probability. Abundant cord blood beta clonotypes had fewer insertions, young adult naive repertoires showed a similar but weaker trend, and memory repertoires showed no such trend. Invariant T cells such as MAIT and iNKT could partly confound zero-insertion analyses, though diverse VJ usage argued against this for most clonotypes. Excess twin sharing in beta out-of-frame sequences was weaker because fewer shared sequences lowered the signal-to-noise ratio. In monozygotic twins, recombination models systematically underestimated out-of-frame TCR alpha sharing, but the models matched the sharing seen between unrelated individuals.

Every donor in the study was a healthy Caucasian. The twin cohort consisted of three pairs of female monozygotic twins, all aged 18 to 29 years. Miltenyi CD45RO+ enrichment and human naive T-cell isolation kits were used to isolate memory (CD45RO+) and naive T cells from PBMC. These data also formed part of another study, on yellow fever vaccine responses in identical twins. As noted in the second study: The T cell response to vaccination in identical twins was reported by the authors to appear partly convergent and partly personalized. The study precisely tracked vaccine-responding T cell clones in identical twins.

The sample comprised memory (CD45RO+) T cells sorted from blood. The cell subset or site label corresponds to: CD45RO+ enriched T cells. The rearrangement combines TRBV19 with TRBJ1-5; the D gene is unclear. This sequence was found in a woman aged 18-30 years in good health. The nucleotide sequence reads TGTGCCAGTAGTATCTCTATGGACCCACATCAGCCCCAGCATTTT. Translated, this gives CASSISMDPHQPQHF.